This entry lists 13 T cell receptor beta chains sequenced from one sample in a study of untreated major depressive disorder. Study-wide findings and caveats: CD4+ T cells from depressed patients used TRBV05-01 (Vbeta 5.1) more often than controls.

These receptors are not linked to any known antigen. Repertoires were generated with immunoSEQ multiplex PCR, while TCRdb's copy carries only in-frame clones and drops some. The sample has 10,000 to 15,000 clones; about 93% are singletons. Sequenced input: CD4+ T cells from PBMCs. These TCRs come from a man between 25 and 39 years old with major depressive disorder.

The rearrangement links TRBV9 to TRBJ1-4; TRBD1 matches 8 bases. The V gene's germline CDR1 is SGDLS and CDR2 YYNGEE. The trim removed 3 bases at V and 6 bases at J, leaving 1 base unmatched. The CDR3 extends over 13 amino acids. Here the CDR3 DNA reads TGTGCCAGCAGCGGGACAGGGTATGAAAAACTGTTTTTT. The encoded protein is CASSGTGYEKLFF.

CDR3 sequence reads: CASSLLSGTGSDYGYTF. CDR3 bases: TGTGCCAGCAGCCTCTTATCCGGGACAGGGAGTGACTATGGCTACACCTTC. The gene calls are TRBV4-2 and TRBJ1-2; TRBD1 matches at 9 bases. Germline lookup yields CDR1 LGHNA and CDR2 YNFKEQ. V dropped 4 bases and J dropped 3; count of bases not matched to a gene: 12. The CDR3 totals 17 residues.

V usage is TRBV5-4 and J usage is TRBJ2-7, with TRBD1 matching over 9 bases. V gave up 5 bases and J gave up 7 bases; unmatched junction bases: 7. CDR1 and CDR2 from the germline V gene are SGHNT and YYREEE (reference sequence). This CDR3 has 13 amino acids. CDR3 sequence (DNA): TGTGCCAGCAGGTCCGGGACAGGGATTGAGCAGTACTTC. It is translated as CASRSGTGIEQYF.

This sequence joins TRBV2 and TRBJ1-1; tentatively, D is TRBD1 (6 bases). This CDR3 has 13 residues. V lost 4 bases, J lost 4 bases, and 10 bases lay in between. Germline V gene sequence: CDR1 SNHLY, CDR2 FYNNEI. Written as DNA, the CDR3 is TGTGCCAGCAGTGTTGGAGGGGGCACTGAAGCTTTCTTT. It is translated as CASSVGGGTEAFF.

The genes are TRBV9 and TRBJ2-2; weak D call: TRBD2 (5 bases). The CDR3 has 16 amino acids. V was pared by 6 bases and J by 6 bases, with 21 bases between. The germline V gene encodes CDR1 SGDLS and CDR2 YYNGEE. CDR3 loop: CASTKRSGGRSGELFF. CDR3 bases: TGTGCCAGCACCAAAAGGTCTGGAGGCAGGTCCGGGGAGCTGTTTTTT.

This clone was detected only a few times. The CDR3 DNA follows: TGCAGTGGGTTGGAAGGCTATGGCTACACCTTC. Amino acid sequence: CSGLEGYGYTF. The J gene is TRBJ1-2, the V gene TRBV20-1; D remains ambiguous. Germline values: CDR1 DFQATT, CDR2 SNEGSKA (reference sequence). Trimming removed 7 bases at V and 4 bases at J, with 10 bases between. This CDR3 has 11 residues.

This chain links TRBV19 with TRBJ1-2, with D perhaps TRBD1 (6 bases). The CDR3 is 15 residues long. Per the germline V gene, CDR1 is LNHDA and CDR2 is SQIVND (reference sequence). Trimming cost V 5 bases and J 8 bases, with 21 bases left between them. The CDR3 sequence: CASSVTTGNQGGYTF. DNA for the CDR3: TGTGCCAGTAGTGTAACCACAGGGAACCAGGGGGGCTACACCTTC.

The chain is built from TRBV19 and TRBJ1-5, with a weak D call TRBD1 (6 bases). Germline V lookup: CDR1 LNHDA, CDR2 SQIVND (reference sequence). The CDR3 runs to 14 residues. V lost 5 bases, J lost 7 bases, and 15 bases lay in between. This CDR3 reads CASSPDRLGQPQHF. The CDR3 bases are TGTGCCAGTAGTCCCGACAGGCTCGGGCAGCCCCAGCATTTT.

The rearrangement joins TRBV7-9 to TRBJ1-2; D is unclear. CDR3 length equals 12 residues. The germline gives CDR1 SEHNR, CDR2 FQNEAQ (reference sequence). V lost 4 bases and J 8 bases, leaving 11 bases between the germline ends. The CDR3, as DNA: TGTGCCAGCAGCTATCCTCGCGGGGGCTACACCTTC. Translated: CASSYPRGGYTF.

The chain couples TRBV5-1 to TRBJ2-3; TRBD2 matches at 13 bases. The CDR3 is made up of 18 amino acids. Germline values: CDR1 SGHRS, CDR2 YFSETQ. After removal of 3 bases from V and 0 bases from J, the junction contained 7 bases not matched to a gene. The DNA for the CDR3 is TGCGCCAGCAGCTGGGGGACTAGCGGGGCGTTAAGCACAGATACGCAGTATTTT. Its protein product is CASSWGTSGALSTDTQYF.

As DNA, the CDR3 is TGTGCCAGCAGTTACTCAGGTGCAGGGCGCGATTCACCCCTCCACTTT. As protein: CASSYSGAGRDSPLHF. The chain joins TRBV6-5 to TRBJ1-6; TRBD1 might be the D (5 bases). Trimming stripped 0 bases from V and 8 bases from J, with 14 bases between. The germline V gene encodes CDR1 MNHEY and CDR2 SVGAGI. This CDR3 is built from 16 residues.

CDR3 in amino acids: CASSRGTGEAWQYF. Written as DNA, the CDR3 is TGTGCCAGCAGCCGAGGGACAGGAGAGGCTTGGCAGTACTTC. The chain recombines TRBV7-6 with TRBJ2-7; 8 positions match TRBD1. The junction had 12 bases not matched to a gene; V was cut back by 5 bases and J by 9 bases. The CDR3 consists of 14 residues. CDR1 SGHVS and CDR2 FNYEAQ come from the germline V gene.

The chain couples TRBV6-5 to TRBJ1-2; D not resolved. The CDR3 loop spans 12 amino acids. Per germline, CDR1 MNHEY and CDR2 SVGAGI. V was shortened by 8 bases and J by 8 bases, with 15 bases between the two germline ends. CDR3 bases: TGTGCCAGCCAGTCCGGCGGAGCCGGCTACACCTTC. Amino acids: CASQSGGAGYTF.